The TCR beta chain under discussion was sequenced for a study of CD8+ T cells in alopecia areata. cDNA reverse transcribed from extracted RNA served as the sequencing template. TCRdb's table, derived via immunoSEQ multiplex PCR, lists solely in-frame clones and lacks some. The table lists hundreds of thousands of clones, 58% of them singletons, with under 2% in the top ten. Treatment specified: oral pan-JAK inhibitor, 5-10 mg twice daily. In alopecia areata patients, both lesional scalp punch biopsies and peripheral blood were collected. V lost 2 bases and J 0 bases, leaving 5 bases between the germline ends. Looked up from germline, CDR1 is SGHDT and CDR2 is YYEEEE. This CDR3 region has 13 residues.

The sequences come from CD4+ T cells sorted from blood, collected at week 24, from a patient treated with tofacitinib. The rearrangement joins TRBV5-6 to TRBJ1-1; D ambiguous. This sequence was found in a human donor with alopecia areata. CDR3 coding DNA: TGTGCCAGCAGCTTTTATATGAACACTGAAGCTTTCTTT. Protein sequence: CASSFYMNTEAFF.